A single sample gave rise to the 18 T cell receptor beta chains below, sequenced in a study of T-cell memory formation after mild COVID-19. TCRdb fed the 5' RACE reads into MiXCR, producing one record per CDR3 protein. The data contain some 97,000 distinct CDR3 sequences, around 10% of them singletons. The sequenced sample consisted of PBMCs or a T cell subset sorted from them (not recorded which). All receptors derive from a man aged 18 to 29 who had mild COVID-19 (a few samples of this study predate the infection). Cell type and time point are not known.

The V gene is TRBV2, the J gene TRBJ1-1; TRBD1 might be the D (6 bases). The CDR3 runs 13 residues. The germline V gene encodes CDR1 SNHLY and CDR2 FYNNEI. V gave up 7 bases and J gave up 4 bases, with 13 bases separating them. For the CDR3, the DNA is TGTGCCAGCACCAAAGGGGGGGGCACTGAAGCTTTCTTT. Translating it yields CASTKGGGTEAFF.

The chain employs TRBV3-1 and TRBJ1-6; no clear D. The CDR3 is made up of 15 amino acids. The germline V gene encodes CDR1 LGHDT and CDR2 YNNKEL (reference sequence). The ends were cut back, 0 bases at V and 6 bases at J, with 9 bases in the middle. The CDR3, as DNA: TGTGCCAGCAGCCAAGATGGGCGGCTTAATTCACCCCTCCACTTT. Protein product: CASSQDGRLNSPLHF.

There are many counts of this clonotype. The chain carries TRBV7-9 and TRBJ2-1; D might be TRBD2 (5 bases). The V and J ends lost 1 base and 0 bases respectively, with 7 bases between them. CDR1 and CDR2 from the germline V gene are SEHNR and FQNEAQ (reference sequence). The CDR3 is 15 amino acids. This chain's CDR3 is CASSLVRGSYNEQFF. For the CDR3, the DNA is TGTGCCAGCAGCTTAGTCCGGGGCTCCTACAATGAGCAGTTCTTC.

This rearrangement joins TRBV4-2 to TRBJ2-2; D unclear. V lost 3 bases, J lost 4 bases, and 9 bases lay in between. Per germline, CDR1 LGHNA and CDR2 YNFKEQ. The length of the CDR3 is 14 residues. The DNA of the CDR3 is TGTGCCAGCAGCCAGTCGAGGATCACCGGGGAGCTGTTTTTT. Translated: CASSQSRITGELFF.

This clonotype came up many times. The chain has TRBV19 and TRBJ2-2, with D tentatively TRBD2 (5 bases). Trimming shortened V by 2 bases and J by 6 bases, and 7 bases separated the two germline ends. Germline lookup yields CDR1 LNHDA and CDR2 SQIVND (reference sequence). The CDR3 contains 13 residues. This CDR3 reads CASSITGAGELFF. The CDR3 DNA follows: TGTGCCAGTAGTATAACCGGGGCCGGGGAGCTGTTTTTT.

Only a few counts were recorded for this clonotype. The chain has TRBV4-1 and TRBJ2-1; 10 bases map to TRBD2. The germline V gene has CDR1 MGHRA and CDR2 YSYEKL. This CDR3 comprises 16 residues. After removal of 3 bases from V and 6 bases from J, the junction contained 8 bases not matched to a gene. CDR3 nucleotide sequence: TGCGCCAGCAGCCAGTGGAGCGGGGGGGAAGGCAATGAGCAGTTCTTC. Its translation is CASSQWSGGEGNEQFF.

V gene TRBV7-9 combines with J gene TRBJ1-2; 9 positions match TRBD1. V lost 4 bases to trimming and J lost 7 bases; unmatched junction nucleotides: 13. There are 16 residues in the CDR3. Germline V gives CDR1 SEHNR, CDR2 FQNEAQ (reference sequence). This chain's CDR3 is CASSSIGTGWSPGYTF. Here the CDR3 DNA reads TGTGCCAGCAGCTCAATCGGGACAGGGTGGTCTCCTGGCTACACCTTC.

This clonotype was seen a few times. The rearrangement links TRBV27 to TRBJ2-7; no clear D. There are 13 residues in the CDR3. With 0 bases removed from V and 7 bases from J, the gap between germline ends came to 10 bases. Looked up from germline, CDR1 is MNHEY and CDR2 is SMNVEV (reference sequence). The DNA for the CDR3 is TGTGCCAGCAGTTTATCGGGGTGGCAGGAGCAGTACTTC. Its translation: CASSLSGWQEQYF.

Ten or more counts support this clonotype. The chain combines TRBV4-1 with TRBJ2-1; a possible D gene is TRBD2 (5 bases). This CDR3 is built from 15 residues. Trimming took off 1 base at V and 5 bases at J, with 12 bases between the two ends. Germline V lookup: CDR1 MGHRA, CDR2 YSYEKL. CDR3 region: CASSQGPAENNEQFF. CDR3 in DNA: TGCGCCAGCAGCCAAGGTCCAGCGGAGAACAATGAGCAGTTCTTC.

This sequence joins TRBV20-1 and TRBJ2-3, with D unresolved. V lost 0 bases, J lost 0 bases, and 10 bases lay in between. From germline, CDR1 is DFQATT and CDR2 SNEGSKA (reference sequence). This CDR3 contains 15 residues. CDR3 sequence (DNA): TGCAGTGCTAGAGATTTGGCCGTTAGCACAGATACGCAGTATTTT. This encodes CSARDLAVSTDTQYF.

There are a few counts of this clonotype. V usage is TRBV5-1 and J usage is TRBJ2-2, with D possibly TRBD1 on 5 matching bases. The CDR3 length is 15 residues. Germline CDR1 and CDR2: SGHRS and YFSETQ. The V end was cut by 4 bases, the J end by 7 bases, with 17 bases between. The CDR3 DNA reads TGCGCCAGCAGCGCCCCGACAGCCACAATCGGGGAGCTGTTTTTT. Amino acids: CASSAPTATIGELFF.

This clonotype turned up a few times. The gene calls are TRBV7-2 and TRBJ2-3, with 13 bases aligning to TRBD2. Germline CDR1 and CDR2: SGHTA and FQGNSA. This CDR3 comprises 15 residues. Losses at the gene ends were 4 bases for V and 4 bases for J; bases not matched to a gene: 2. CDR3 residues: CASSSLAGGADTQYF. DNA of the CDR3: TGTGCCAGCAGCTCACTAGCGGGGGGGGCAGATACGCAGTATTTT.

This sequence joins TRBV4-2 and TRBJ2-3; TRBD2 agrees at 9 bases. There are 18 residues in the CDR3. Germline V gene sequence: CDR1 LGHNA, CDR2 YNFKEQ. V lost 4 bases, J lost 4 bases, and 15 bases stayed unmatched. CDR3 sequence: CASSPRLVSGGPSDTQYF. The CDR3 bases are TGTGCCAGCAGCCCCCGTCTGGTCAGCGGGGGGCCATCAGATACGCAGTATTTT.

The table lists this clonotype with a count of one. This chain joins TRBV28 and TRBJ2-7; the D gene is possibly TRBD1 (6 bases). The CDR3 totals 15 residues. Germline values: CDR1 MDHEN, CDR2 SYDVKM. Trimming shortened V by 5 bases and J by 1 base, and 15 bases separated the two germline ends. In nucleotides, the CDR3 is TGTGCCAGCAGTCCTCCGGGACACCTGTCCTACGAGCAGTACTTC. Translation gives CASSPPGHLSYEQYF.

V and J are TRBV11-2 and TRBJ2-7; D ambiguous. Per germline, CDR1 SGHAT and CDR2 FQNNGV. With 8 bases removed from V and 2 bases from J, the gap between germline ends came to 7 bases. CDR3 size: 11 residues. The CDR3 DNA sequence: TGTGCCAGCGGGTTCCCCTACGAGCAGTACTTC. Protein sequence: CASGFPYEQYF.

This clonotype was observed at least ten times. One junction end does not reproduce the germline sequence, and a read error may be involved. The V call is TRBV5-1, the J call TRBJ1-1, with D possibly being TRBD1 (5 bases). CDR1 and CDR2 (germline): SGHRS, YFSETQ. The CDR3 is 13 residues long. CDR3 bases: TGTGCCAGCAGCTTACGAGGGGACACTGAAGCTTTCTTT. Protein: CASSLRGDTEAFF. Using reference TRBV5-1 and TRBJ1-1 for the parts outside the CDR3, the full variable domain is KAGVTQTPRYLIKTRGQQVTLSCSPISGHRSVSWYQQTPGQGLQFLFEYFSETQRNKGNFPGRFSGRQFSNSRSEMNVSTLELGDSALYLCASSLRGDTEAFFGQGTRLTVV.

This clonotype was seen at least ten times. The chain's CDR3 is CASSLYGGTYEQYF. CDR3 bases: TGTGCCAGCAGTTTATACGGCGGAACCTACGAGCAGTACTTC. This chain uses TRBV27 with TRBJ2-7; D is ambiguous. V was trimmed by 1 base and J by 2 bases, leaving 9 bases between them. This CDR3 spans 14 amino acids. The germline gives CDR1 MNHEY, CDR2 SMNVEV (reference sequence).

This clonotype occurred many times. The rearrangement joins TRBV4-3 to TRBJ2-5, with a weak D call TRBD2 (6 bases). Germline V gene lookup returns CDR1 LGHNA and CDR2 YSLEER. Trimming cost V 4 bases and J 3 bases, with 9 bases left between them. The length of the CDR3 is 13 residues. In DNA, the CDR3 is TGCGCCAGCAGCCCCCCGGGGGAAGAGACCCAGTACTTC. This encodes CASSPPGEETQYF.